The source of this TCR beta chain is a study of T cell changes during pregnancy in multiple sclerosis. Method: immunoSEQ multiplex PCR; TCRdb's copy keeps in-frame clones and lacks some. This table holds about 35,000 clones, 93% found once. The trim removed 5 bases at V and 1 base at J, leaving 5 bases unmatched. Germline assignment: CDR1 SGHTA and CDR2 FQGTGA. CDR3 length: 15 amino acids. The V call is TRBV7-3, the J call TRBJ2-7; TRBD1 agrees at 10 bases. Specimen: CD4+ T cells from peripheral blood mononuclear cells, collected in the first trimester of pregnancy. The sequence was collected from a female donor with multiple sclerosis, enrolled in a pregnancy study. The CDR3 sequence is CASSTWTGGSYEQYF. Written as DNA, the CDR3 is TGTGCCAGCAGCACCTGGACAGGGGGGTCCTACGAGCAGTACTTC.